The present T cell receptor (beta chain) was sequenced within a study of graft-versus-host responses after intestinal transplantation. In the case of this clone: Its antigen is not identified.

The assay was immunoSEQ multiplex PCR, and TCRdb's table has in-frame clones only and misses some. Here the sample spans about 59,000 clones, about 94% being singletons. The sequencing used unstimulated CD4+ T cells sorted from spleen or lymph node cells, collected before transplant. The receptor was derived from a human donor who was the organ donor for an intestinal transplant.

CDR3 coding DNA: TGTGCCTGGAGTGGTCGGCGGGGGGGCGGCGAGCAGTACTTC. Protein sequence: CAWSGRRGGGEQYF. The V and J genes are TRBV30 and TRBJ2-7; 9 bases align to TRBD2. The CDR3 runs 14 residues. Germline V lookup: CDR1 GTSNPN, CDR2 SVGIG (reference sequence). V lost 1 base to trimming and J lost 6 bases; unmatched junction nucleotides: 7. The full variable domain, in which reference TRBV30 and TRBJ2-7 provide the parts outside the CDR3, is SQTIHQWPATLVQPVGSPLSLECTVEGTSNPNLYWYRQAAGRGLQLLFYSVGIGQISSEVPQNLSASRPQDRQFILSSKKLLLSDSGFYLCAWSGRRGGGEQYFGPGTRLTVT.